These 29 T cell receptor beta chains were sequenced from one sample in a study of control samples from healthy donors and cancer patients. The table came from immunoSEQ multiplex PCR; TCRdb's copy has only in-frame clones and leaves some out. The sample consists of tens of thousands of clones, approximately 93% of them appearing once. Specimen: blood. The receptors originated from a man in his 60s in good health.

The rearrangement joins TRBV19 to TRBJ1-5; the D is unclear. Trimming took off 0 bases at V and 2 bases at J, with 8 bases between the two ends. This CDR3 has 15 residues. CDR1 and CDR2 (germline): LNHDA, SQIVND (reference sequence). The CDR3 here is CASSIDLTGNQPQHF. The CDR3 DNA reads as TGTGCCAGTAGTATAGACTTAACAGGCAATCAGCCCCAGCATTTT. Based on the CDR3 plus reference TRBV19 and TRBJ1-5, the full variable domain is DGGITQSPKYLFRKEGQNVTLSCEQNLNHDAMYWYRQDPGQGLRLIYYSQIVNDFQKGDIAEGYSVSREKKESFPLTVTSAQKNPTAFYLCASSIDLTGNQPQHFGDGTRLSIL.

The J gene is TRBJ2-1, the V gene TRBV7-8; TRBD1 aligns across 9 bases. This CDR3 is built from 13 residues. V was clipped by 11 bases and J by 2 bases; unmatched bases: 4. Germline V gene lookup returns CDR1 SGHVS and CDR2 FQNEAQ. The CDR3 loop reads CAVRQGAYNEQFF. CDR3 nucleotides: TGTGCCGTCCGACAGGGGGCCTACAATGAGCAGTTCTTC.

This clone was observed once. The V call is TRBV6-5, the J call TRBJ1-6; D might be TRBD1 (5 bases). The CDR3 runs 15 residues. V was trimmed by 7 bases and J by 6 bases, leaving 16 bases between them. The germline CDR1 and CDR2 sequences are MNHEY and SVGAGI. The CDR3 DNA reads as TGTGCCAGCATTTTCACGGGGGTGGGTAATTCACCCCTCCACTTT. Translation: CASIFTGVGNSPLHF.

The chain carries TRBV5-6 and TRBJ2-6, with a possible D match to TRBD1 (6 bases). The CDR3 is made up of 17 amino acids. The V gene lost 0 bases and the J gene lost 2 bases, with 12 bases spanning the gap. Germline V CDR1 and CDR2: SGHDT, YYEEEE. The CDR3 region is CASSLVARGTGANVLTF. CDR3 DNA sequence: TGTGCCAGCAGCTTGGTTGCCAGGGGAACTGGGGCCAACGTCCTGACTTTC.

CDR3 coding DNA: TGCGCCAGCAGCCAGACGACAGCTGACGAGCAGTACTTC. It translates to CASSQTTADEQYF. This chain links TRBV4-1 with TRBJ2-7; TRBD1 is a possible D gene (5 bases). The V and J ends lost 3 bases and 5 bases respectively, with 11 bases between them. This CDR3 has 13 residues. Germline V CDR1 and CDR2: MGHRA, YSYEKL.

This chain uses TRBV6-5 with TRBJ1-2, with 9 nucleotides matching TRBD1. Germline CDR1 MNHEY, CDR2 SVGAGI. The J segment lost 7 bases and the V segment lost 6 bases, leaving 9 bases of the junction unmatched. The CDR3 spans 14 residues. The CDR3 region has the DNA TGTGCCAGCAGCCAACAGGGGGCAGGAGGTGGCTACACCTTC. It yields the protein CASSQQGAGGGYTF.

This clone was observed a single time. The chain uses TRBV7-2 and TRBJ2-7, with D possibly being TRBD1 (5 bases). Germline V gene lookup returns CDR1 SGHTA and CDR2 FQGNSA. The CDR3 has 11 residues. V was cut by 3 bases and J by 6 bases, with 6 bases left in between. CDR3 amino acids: CASSFQGEQYF. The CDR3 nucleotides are TGTGCCAGCAGCTTCCAGGGCGAGCAGTACTTC. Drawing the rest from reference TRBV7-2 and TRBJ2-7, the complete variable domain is GAGVSQSPSNKVTEKGKDVELRCDPISGHTALYWYRQSLGQGLEFLIYFQGNSAPDKSGLPSDRFSAERTGGSVSTLTIQRTQQEDSAVYLCASSFQGEQYFGPGTRLTVT.

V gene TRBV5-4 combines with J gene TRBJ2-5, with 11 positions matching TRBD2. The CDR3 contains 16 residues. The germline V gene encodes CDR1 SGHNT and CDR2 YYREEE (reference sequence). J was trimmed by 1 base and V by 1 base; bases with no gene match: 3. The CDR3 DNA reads TGTGCCAGCAGCTTGTCCCTAGCGGGGGGCCAAGAGACCCAGTACTTC. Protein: CASSLSLAGGQETQYF.

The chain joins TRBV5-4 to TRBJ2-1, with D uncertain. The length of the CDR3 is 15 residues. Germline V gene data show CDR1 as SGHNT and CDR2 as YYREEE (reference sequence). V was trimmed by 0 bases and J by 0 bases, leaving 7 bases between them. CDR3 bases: TGTGCCAGCAGCTTGGCCTATTACTCCTACAATGAGCAGTTCTTC. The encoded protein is CASSLAYYSYNEQFF.

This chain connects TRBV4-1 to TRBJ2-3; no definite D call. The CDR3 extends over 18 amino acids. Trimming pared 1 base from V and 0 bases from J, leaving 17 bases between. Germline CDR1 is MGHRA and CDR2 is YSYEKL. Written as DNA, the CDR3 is TGCGCCAGCAGCCAAGGTGTTCCCGCAATCCGGAGCACAGATACGCAGTATTTT. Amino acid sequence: CASSQGVPAIRSTDTQYF.

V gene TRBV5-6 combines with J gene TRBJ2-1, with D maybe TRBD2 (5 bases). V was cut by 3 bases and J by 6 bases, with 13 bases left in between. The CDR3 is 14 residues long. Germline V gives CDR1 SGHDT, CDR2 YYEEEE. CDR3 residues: CASSSRTRFNEQFF. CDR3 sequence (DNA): TGTGCCAGCAGCTCCAGAACTAGGTTCAATGAGCAGTTCTTC.

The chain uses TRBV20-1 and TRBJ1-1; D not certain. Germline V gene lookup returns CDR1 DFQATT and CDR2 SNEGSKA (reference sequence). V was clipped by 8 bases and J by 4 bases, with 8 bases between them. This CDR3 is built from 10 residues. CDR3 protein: CSPWGTEAFF. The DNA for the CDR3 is TGCAGTCCCTGGGGCACTGAAGCTTTCTTT.

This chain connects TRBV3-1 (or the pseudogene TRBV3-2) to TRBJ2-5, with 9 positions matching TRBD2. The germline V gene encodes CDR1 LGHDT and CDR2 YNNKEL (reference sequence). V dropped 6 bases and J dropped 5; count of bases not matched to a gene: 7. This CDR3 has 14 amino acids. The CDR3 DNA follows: TGTGCCAGCAGGGTTAGCGGGGGCGGCGAGACCCAGTACTTC. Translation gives CASRVSGGGETQYF.

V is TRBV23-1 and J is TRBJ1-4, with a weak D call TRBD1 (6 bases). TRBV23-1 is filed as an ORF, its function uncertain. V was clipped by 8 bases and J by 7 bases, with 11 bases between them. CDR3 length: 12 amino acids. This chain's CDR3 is CASEHRAEKLFF. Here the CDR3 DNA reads TGCGCCAGCGAACACAGGGCTGAAAAACTGTTTTTT.

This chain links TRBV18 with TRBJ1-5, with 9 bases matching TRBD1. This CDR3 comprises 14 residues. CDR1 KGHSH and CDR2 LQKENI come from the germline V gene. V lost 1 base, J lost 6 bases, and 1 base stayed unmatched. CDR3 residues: CASSPQGQGQPQHF. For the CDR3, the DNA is TGTGCCAGCTCACCACAGGGACAGGGTCAGCCCCAGCATTTT.

The CDR3 spells CSVTGTGGTGELFF. CDR3 nucleotide sequence: TGCAGCGTTACCGGGACAGGGGGAACCGGGGAGCTGTTTTTT. The chain couples TRBV29-1 to TRBJ2-2, with 11 bases lining up with TRBD1. Germline trimming cut 5 bases from V and 5 bases from J; bases unmatched to any gene: 4. CDR3 length equals 14 residues. CDR1 SQVTM and CDR2 ANQGSEA come from the germline V gene.

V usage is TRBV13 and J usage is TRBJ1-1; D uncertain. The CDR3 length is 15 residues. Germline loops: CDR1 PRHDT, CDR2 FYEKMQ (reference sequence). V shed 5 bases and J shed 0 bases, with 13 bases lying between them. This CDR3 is CASSPAPFMNTEAFF. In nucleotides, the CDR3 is TGTGCCAGCAGCCCGGCCCCTTTCATGAACACTGAAGCTTTCTTT.

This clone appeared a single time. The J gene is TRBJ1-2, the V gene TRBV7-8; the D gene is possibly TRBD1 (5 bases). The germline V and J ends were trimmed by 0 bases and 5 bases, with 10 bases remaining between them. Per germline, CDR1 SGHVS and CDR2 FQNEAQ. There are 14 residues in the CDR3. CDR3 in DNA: TGTGCCAGCAGCTTAGCTGGCCAGGGATATGGCTACACCTTC. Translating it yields CASSLAGQGYGYTF.

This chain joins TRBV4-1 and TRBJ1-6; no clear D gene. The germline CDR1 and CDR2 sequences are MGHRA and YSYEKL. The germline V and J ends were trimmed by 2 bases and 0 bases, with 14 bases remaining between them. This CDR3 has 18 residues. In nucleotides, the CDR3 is TGCGCCAGCAGCCAAAGAGTCCTACCGAGCTCCTATAATTCACCCCTCCACTTT. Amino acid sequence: CASSQRVLPSSYNSPLHF.

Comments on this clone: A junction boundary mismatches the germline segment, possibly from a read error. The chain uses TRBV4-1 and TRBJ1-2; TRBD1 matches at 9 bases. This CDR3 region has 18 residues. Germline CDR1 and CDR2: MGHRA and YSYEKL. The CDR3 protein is CPSSRRSLGRTGDYGYTF. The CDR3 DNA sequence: TGCCCCAGCAGCCGCCGCTCCCTCGGACGGACAGGGGACTATGGCTACACCTTC.

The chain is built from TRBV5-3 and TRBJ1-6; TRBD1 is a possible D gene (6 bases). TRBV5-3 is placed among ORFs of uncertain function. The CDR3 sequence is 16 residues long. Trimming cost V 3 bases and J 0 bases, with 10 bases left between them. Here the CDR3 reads CARSSHRDSYNSPLHF. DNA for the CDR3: TGTGCCAGAAGCTCGCACAGGGACTCCTATAATTCACCCCTCCACTTT.

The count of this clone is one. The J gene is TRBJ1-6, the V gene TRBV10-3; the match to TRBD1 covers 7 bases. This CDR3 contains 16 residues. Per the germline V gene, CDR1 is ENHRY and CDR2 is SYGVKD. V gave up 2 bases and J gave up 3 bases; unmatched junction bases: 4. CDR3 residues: CAISERAGGYNSPLHF. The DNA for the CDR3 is TGTGCCATCAGTGAGCGGGCAGGGGGCTATAATTCACCCCTCCACTTT.

As DNA, the CDR3 is TGTGCCAGCTCACGAAGCAATCAGCCCCAGCATTTT. Encoded protein: CASSRSNQPQHF. This chain connects TRBV18 to TRBJ1-5, with D unclear. V shed 4 bases and J shed 1 base, with 2 bases lying between them. Germline lookup yields CDR1 KGHSH and CDR2 LQKENI. The CDR3 sequence is 12 residues long.

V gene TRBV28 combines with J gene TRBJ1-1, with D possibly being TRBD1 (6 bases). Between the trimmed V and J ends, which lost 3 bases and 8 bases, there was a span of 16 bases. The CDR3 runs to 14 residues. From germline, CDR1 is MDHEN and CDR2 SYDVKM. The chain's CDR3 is CASSLGGQGSEAFF. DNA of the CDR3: TGTGCCAGCAGTTTGGGGGGTCAGGGGTCGGAAGCTTTCTTT.

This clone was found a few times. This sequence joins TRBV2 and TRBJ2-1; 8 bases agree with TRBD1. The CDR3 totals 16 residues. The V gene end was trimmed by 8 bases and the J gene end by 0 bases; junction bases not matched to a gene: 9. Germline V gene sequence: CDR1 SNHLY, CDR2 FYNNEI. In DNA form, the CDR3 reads TGTGCCAGCTACCTGGGTGGGACAGGCTCCTACAATGAGCAGTTCTTC. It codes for CASYLGGTGSYNEQFF.

The CDR3 DNA is TGTGCCAGCAGCTTGCGAGGTTCCCATCAGCCCCAGCATTTT. Its protein product is CASSLRGSHQPQHF. J is TRBJ1-5 and V is TRBV5-6; D uncertain. Germline V gene data show CDR1 as SGHDT and CDR2 as YYEEEE. V was trimmed by 1 base and J by 5 bases, leaving 10 bases between them. The CDR3 consists of 14 residues.

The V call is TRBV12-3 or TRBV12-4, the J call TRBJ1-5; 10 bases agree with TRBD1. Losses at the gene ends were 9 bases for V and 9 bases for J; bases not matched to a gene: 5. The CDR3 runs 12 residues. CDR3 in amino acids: CASRTGGRPQHF. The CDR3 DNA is TGTGCCAGTCGGACAGGGGGTAGGCCCCAGCATTTT.

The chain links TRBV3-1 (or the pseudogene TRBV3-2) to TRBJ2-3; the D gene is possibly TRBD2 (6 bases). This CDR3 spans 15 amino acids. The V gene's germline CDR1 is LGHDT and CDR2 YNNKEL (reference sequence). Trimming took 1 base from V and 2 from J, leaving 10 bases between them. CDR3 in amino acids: CASSQGDSYTDTQYF. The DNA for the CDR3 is TGTGCCAGCAGCCAAGGGGACTCCTACACAGATACGCAGTATTTT.

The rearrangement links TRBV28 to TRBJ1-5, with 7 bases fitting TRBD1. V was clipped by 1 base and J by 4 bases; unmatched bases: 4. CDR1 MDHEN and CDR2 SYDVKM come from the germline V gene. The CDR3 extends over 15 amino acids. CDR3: CASSLSAGGNQPQHF. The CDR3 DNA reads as TGTGCCAGCAGTTTATCTGCAGGGGGAAATCAGCCCCAGCATTTT.